A selection of T cell receptor beta chains follows, all from one sample in a study of cytomegalovirus exposure and HLA in healthy donors. Libraries were prepared by immunoSEQ multiplex PCR; TCRdb keeps only in-frame clonotypes and omits some of them. Of over 150,000 clones in the sample, about 80% were seen once. The sample comprised PBMCs. The source of these receptors is a young man in good health and CMV-seronegative. CDR3s include the opening cysteine and the closing phenylalanine or tryptophan. Fields, in order: D gene, V gene, clone size, J gene, CDR3 protein, CDR3 DNA. A D gene is named only where the DNA matches it firmly. Clone size, where shown, is once, few, many, or a class for clones that have expanded.

D: .
V: TRBV5-4
size: .
J: TRBJ1-2
CDR3: CASSLKGTNYGYTF
DNA: TGTGCCAGCAGCTTGAAGGGGACTAACTATGGCTACACCTTC

D: .
V: TRBV27
size: once
J: TRBJ1-4
CDR3: CASRQGPNNEKLFF
DNA: TGTGCCAGCAGGCAGGGTCCTAATAATGAAAAACTGTTTTTT

D: .
V: TRBV10-2
size: .
J: TRBJ2-7
CDR3: CASSESRELAYEQYF
DNA: TGCGCCAGCAGTGAGTCCCGGGAGTTAGCCTACGAGCAGTACTTC

D: .
V: TRBV9
size: .
J: TRBJ1-2
CDR3: CASSALRPGRFIGDGYTF
DNA: TGTGCCAGCAGCGCGTTACGACCGGGGAGATTTATAGGAGATGGCTACACCTTC

D: TRBD2
V: TRBV28
size: .
J: TRBJ2-1
CDR3: CASSAPRTSGGVYNEQFF
DNA: TGTGCCAGCAGTGCACCCCGGACTAGCGGGGGGGTCTACAATGAGCAGTTCTTC

D: TRBD1
V: TRBV4-1
size: few
J: TRBJ2-2
CDR3: CASRSDRTGELFF
DNA: TGCGCCAGCAGATCGGACAGGACCGGGGAGCTGTTTTTT

D: TRBD1
V: TRBV7-6
size: .
J: TRBJ2-2
CDR3: CASSLGQGANTGELFF
DNA: TGTGCCAGCAGCTTGGGGCAGGGGGCGAACACCGGGGAGCTGTTTTTT

D: TRBD2
V: TRBV6-1
size: .
J: TRBJ2-7
CDR3: CASSPAGEAYEQYF
DNA: TGTGCCAGCAGCCCAGCGGGGGAGGCCTACGAGCAGTACTTC

D: .
V: TRBV4-3
size: .
J: TRBJ2-1
CDR3: CASSQDPPLPGLPLNEQFF
DNA: TGCGCCAGCAGCCAAGACCCCCCTTTACCGGGACTCCCCCTCAATGAGCAGTTCTTC

D: TRBD1
V: TRBV2
size: .
J: TRBJ2-4
CDR3: CASTPGQGIGDIQYF
DNA: TGTGCCAGCACCCCGGGACAGGGGATCGGGGACATTCAGTACTTC

D: TRBD1
V: TRBV4-2
size: .
J: TRBJ1-2
CDR3: CASSQDGQGANYGYTF
DNA: TGTGCCAGCAGCCAAGACGGCCAGGGGGCTAACTATGGCTACACCTTC

D: .
V: TRBV19
size: once
J: TRBJ1-5
CDR3: CASSGQGYSNQPQHF
DNA: TGTGCCAGTAGCGGGCAGGGGTATAGCAATCAGCCCCAGCATTTT

D: .
V: TRBV19
size: .
J: TRBJ2-6
CDR3: CASSSTGLLSGANVLTF
DNA: TGTGCCAGTAGTTCAACAGGCCTCCTCTCTGGGGCCAACGTCCTGACTTTC

D: TRBD2
V: TRBV7-9
size: large
J: TRBJ2-1
CDR3: CASFRLAGVYNEQFF
DNA: TGTGCCAGCTTTCGGTTAGCGGGGGTATACAATGAGCAGTTCTTC

D: .
V: TRBV7-9
size: .
J: TRBJ1-1
CDR3: CASSPRDPVGGNTEAFF
DNA: TGTGCCAGCAGCCCCCGGGACCCAGTAGGGGGGAACACTGAAGCTTTCTTT

D: TRBD2
V: TRBV27
size: .
J: TRBJ2-3
CDR3: CASSPGTREYF
DNA: TGTGCCAGCAGTCCGGGGACTAGGGAGTATTTT

D: .
V: TRBV29-1
size: few
J: TRBJ1-2
CDR3: CSVTHTGGGSGYTF
DNA: TGCAGCGTTACCCATACGGGGGGCGGAAGTGGCTACACCTTC

D: .
V: TRBV6-6
size: .
J: TRBJ1-5
CDR3: CASSPRTPSTNQPQHF
DNA: TGTGCCAGCAGTCCTCGGACACCGTCGACTAATCAGCCCCAGCATTTT

D: .
V: TRBV7-2
size: .
J: TRBJ2-3
CDR3: CASFGDTQYF
DNA: TGTGCCAGCTTCGGAGATACGCAGTATTTT

D: TRBD2
V: TRBV13
size: .
J: TRBJ2-2
CDR3: CASSPAGPGELFF
DNA: TGTGCCAGCAGCCCAGCGGGACCCGGGGAGCTGTTTTTT

D: .
V: TRBV28
size: .
J: TRBJ2-1
CDR3: CASSSDRRGEQFF
DNA: TGTGCCAGCAGTTCGGACAGGAGGGGGGAGCAGTTCTTC

D: TRBD2
V: TRBV2
size: .
J: TRBJ2-2
CDR3: CASRLGLALTNTGELFF
DNA: TGTGCCAGCAGGCTGGGACTAGCCCTAACGAACACCGGGGAGCTGTTTTTT

D: .
V: TRBV4-2
size: .
J: TRBJ1-2
CDR3: CASSQDGEYTF
DNA: TGTGCCAGCAGCCAAGATGGAGAGTACACCTTC

D: .
V: TRBV10-1
size: .
J: TRBJ2-7
CDR3: CASSGLEQYF
DNA: TGCGCCAGCAGTGGACTCGAGCAGTACTTC

D: TRBD1
V: TRBV6-5
size: .
J: TRBJ1-1
CDR3: CASSQDRGTEAFF
DNA: TGTGCCAGCAGCCAAGACAGGGGGACTGAAGCTTTCTTT

D: TRBD2
V: TRBV11-3
size: .
J: TRBJ2-1
CDR3: CASSGPSGRTSNEQFF
DNA: TGTGCCAGCAGCGGCCCTAGCGGGAGAACTTCGAATGAGCAGTTCTTC

D: TRBD2
V: TRBV7-6
size: few
J: TRBJ2-1
CDR3: CASSLGLAGGPENEQFF
DNA: TGTGCCAGCAGCCTGGGGCTAGCGGGAGGGCCGGAGAATGAGCAGTTCTTC

D: .
V: TRBV2
size: .
J: TRBJ1-5
CDR3: CASSEKGFGFLQPQHF
DNA: TGTGCCAGCAGTGAAAAGGGGTTCGGATTCTTACAGCCCCAGCATTTT

D: .
V: TRBV19
size: .
J: TRBJ2-4
CDR3: CASRDGELAKNIQYF
DNA: TGTGCCAGCCGAGATGGGGAGCTAGCCAAAAACATTCAGTACTTC

D: TRBD1
V: TRBV6-1
size: .
J: TRBJ1-5
CDR3: CASSLGQGANQPQHF
DNA: TGTGCCAGCAGCTTAGGACAGGGGGCAAATCAGCCCCAGCATTTT

D: .
V: TRBV6-1
size: .
J: TRBJ1-2
CDR3: CASSVRAARALYGYTF
DNA: TGTGCCAGCAGTGTGAGGGCAGCACGGGCTCTCTATGGCTACACCTTC

D: .
V: TRBV19
size: .
J: TRBJ2-1
CDR3: CASSIKKHYNEQFF
DNA: TGTGCCAGTAGTATAAAGAAGCACTACAATGAGCAGTTCTTC

D: .
V: TRBV10-3
size: .
J: TRBJ1-1
CDR3: CAISETQGGLMNTEAFF
DNA: TGTGCCATCAGTGAGACACAGGGCGGGCTCATGAACACTGAAGCTTTCTTT

D: .
V: TRBV5-4
size: few
J: TRBJ1-2
CDR3: CASGLTGTNYGYTF
DNA: TGTGCCAGCGGGCTGACAGGAACTAACTATGGCTACACCTTC

D: .
V: TRBV7-8
size: .
J: TRBJ1-1
CDR3: CASSFGYVEAFF
DNA: TGTGCCAGCAGCTTCGGTTATGTTGAAGCTTTCTTT

D: .
V: TRBV19
size: .
J: TRBJ1-2
CDR3: CASGDLTGANYGYTF
DNA: TGTGCCAGTGGGGACCTGACAGGAGCTAACTATGGCTACACCTTC

D: TRBD2
V: TRBV27
size: .
J: TRBJ2-6
CDR3: CASSSSGTSGRVLISGANVLTF
DNA: TGTGCCAGCAGTTCGTCCGGGACTAGCGGGAGGGTTTTAATCTCTGGGGCCAACGTCCTGACTTTC

D: TRBD1
V: TRBV30
size: .
J: TRBJ1-1
CDR3: CAWSYRGTEAFF
DNA: TGTGCCTGGAGTTACAGGGGAACTGAAGCTTTCTTT

D: TRBD2
V: TRBV9
size: .
J: TRBJ2-3
CDR3: CASSASGSPNTQYF
DNA: TGTGCCAGCAGCGCCAGCGGGAGTCCAAATACGCAGTATTTT

D: .
V: TRBV4-2
size: .
J: TRBJ2-7
CDR3: CASSQELRVDYEQYF
DNA: TGTGCCAGCAGCCAAGAATTGCGGGTGGACTACGAGCAGTACTTC

D: .
V: TRBV10-3
size: .
J: TRBJ1-2
CDR3: CAISEDAGPYGYTF
DNA: TGTGCCATCAGTGAAGACGCAGGGCCCTATGGCTACACCTTC

D: .
V: TRBV2
size: .
J: TRBJ1-2
CDR3: CASSPRGAASSGYTF
DNA: TGTGCCAGCAGCCCCCGGGGGGCAGCCTCTAGCGGCTACACCTTC